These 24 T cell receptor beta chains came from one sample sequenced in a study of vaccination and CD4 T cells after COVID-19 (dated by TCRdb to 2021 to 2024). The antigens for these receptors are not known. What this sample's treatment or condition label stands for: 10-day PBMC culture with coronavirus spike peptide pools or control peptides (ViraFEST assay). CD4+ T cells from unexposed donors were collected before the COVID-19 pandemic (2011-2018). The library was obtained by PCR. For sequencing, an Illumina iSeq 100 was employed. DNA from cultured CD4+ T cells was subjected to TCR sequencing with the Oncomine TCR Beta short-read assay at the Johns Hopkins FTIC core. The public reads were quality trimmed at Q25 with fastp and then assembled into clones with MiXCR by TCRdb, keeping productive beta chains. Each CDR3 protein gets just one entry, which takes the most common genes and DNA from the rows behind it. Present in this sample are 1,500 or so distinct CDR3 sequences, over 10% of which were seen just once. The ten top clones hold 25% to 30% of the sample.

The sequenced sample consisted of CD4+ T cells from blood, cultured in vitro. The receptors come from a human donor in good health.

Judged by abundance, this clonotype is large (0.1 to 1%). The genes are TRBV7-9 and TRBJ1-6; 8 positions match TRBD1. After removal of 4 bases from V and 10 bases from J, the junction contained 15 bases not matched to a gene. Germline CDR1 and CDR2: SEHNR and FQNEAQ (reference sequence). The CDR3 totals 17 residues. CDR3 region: CASSSHERQGRESPLHF. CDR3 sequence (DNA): TGTGCCAGCAGCTCACACGAAAGACAGGGGCGGGAATCACCCCTCCACTTT.

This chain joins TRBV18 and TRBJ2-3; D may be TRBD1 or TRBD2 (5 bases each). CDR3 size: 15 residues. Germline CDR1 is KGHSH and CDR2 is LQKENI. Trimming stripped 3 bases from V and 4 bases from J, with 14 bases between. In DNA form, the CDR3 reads TGTGCCAGCTCACCTTCGGGGACGGAGTCAGATACGCAGTATTTT. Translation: CASSPSGTESDTQYF.

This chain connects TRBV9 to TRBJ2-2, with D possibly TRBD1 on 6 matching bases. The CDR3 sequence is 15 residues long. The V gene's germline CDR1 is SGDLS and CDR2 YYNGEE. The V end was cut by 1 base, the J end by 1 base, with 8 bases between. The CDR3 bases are TGTGCCAGCAGCGTAAGAGGGGGGAACACCGGGGAGCTGTTTTTT. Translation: CASSVRGGNTGELFF. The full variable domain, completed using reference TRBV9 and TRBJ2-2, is DSGVTQTPKHLITATGQRVTLRCSPRSGDLSVYWYQQSLDQGLQFLIQYYNGEERAKGNILERFSAQQFPDLHSELNLSSLELGDSALYFCASSVRGGNTGELFFGEGSRLTVL.

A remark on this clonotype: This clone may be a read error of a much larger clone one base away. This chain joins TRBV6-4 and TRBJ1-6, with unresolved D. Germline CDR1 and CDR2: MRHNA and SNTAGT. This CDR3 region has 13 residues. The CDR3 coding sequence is TGTGTCAGCAGTGTGGGCGGTAATTCACCCCTCCACTTT. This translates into CVSSVGGNSPLHF.

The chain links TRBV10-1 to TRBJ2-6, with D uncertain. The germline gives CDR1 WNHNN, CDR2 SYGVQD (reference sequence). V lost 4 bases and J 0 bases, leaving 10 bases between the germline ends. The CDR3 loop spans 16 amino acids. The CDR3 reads CASSVERRSGANVLTF. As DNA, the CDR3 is TGCGCCAGCAGTGTTGAGCGACGCTCTGGGGCCAACGTCCTGACTTTC.

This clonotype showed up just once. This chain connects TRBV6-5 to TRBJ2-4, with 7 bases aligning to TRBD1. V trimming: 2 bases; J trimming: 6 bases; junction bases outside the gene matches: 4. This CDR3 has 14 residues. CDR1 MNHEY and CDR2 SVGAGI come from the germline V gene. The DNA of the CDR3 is TGTGCCAGCAGTTACGGGGACAGCAGAAACATTCAGTACTTC. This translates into CASSYGDSRNIQYF.

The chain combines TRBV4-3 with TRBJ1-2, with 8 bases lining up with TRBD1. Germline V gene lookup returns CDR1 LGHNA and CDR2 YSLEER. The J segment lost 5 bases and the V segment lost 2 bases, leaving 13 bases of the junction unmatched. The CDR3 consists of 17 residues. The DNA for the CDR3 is TGCGCCAGCAGCCAAACCTTTGGACAGGGTGATCGATATGGCTACACCTTC. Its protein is CASSQTFGQGDRYGYTF.

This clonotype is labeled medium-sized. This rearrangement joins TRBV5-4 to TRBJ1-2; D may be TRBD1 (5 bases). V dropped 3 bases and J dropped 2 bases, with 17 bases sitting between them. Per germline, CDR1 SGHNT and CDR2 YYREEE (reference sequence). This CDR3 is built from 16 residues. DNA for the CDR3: TGTGCCAGCAGCTCTCAAGTGGAGGGACGCAACTATGGCTACACCTTC. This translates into CASSSQVEGRNYGYTF. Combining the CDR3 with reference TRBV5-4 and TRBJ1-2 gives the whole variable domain ETGVTQSPTHLIKTRGQQVTLRCSSQSGHNTVSWYQQALGQGPQFIFQYYREEENGRGNFPPRFSGLQFPNYSSELNVNALELDDSALYLCASSSQVEGRNYGYTFGSGTRLTVV.

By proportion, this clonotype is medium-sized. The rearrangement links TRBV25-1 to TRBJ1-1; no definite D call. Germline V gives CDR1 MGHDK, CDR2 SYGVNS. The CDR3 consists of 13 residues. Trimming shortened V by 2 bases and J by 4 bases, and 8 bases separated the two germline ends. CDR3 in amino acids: CASSELGSTEAFF. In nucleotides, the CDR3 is TGTGCCAGCAGTGAACTAGGGTCCACTGAAGCTTTCTTT.

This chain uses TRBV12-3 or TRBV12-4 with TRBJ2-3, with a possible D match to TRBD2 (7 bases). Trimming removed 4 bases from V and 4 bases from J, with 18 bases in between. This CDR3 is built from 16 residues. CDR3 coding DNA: TGTGCCAGCAGTTCCCCGGGGGGCTCGGAGGCAGATACGCAGTATTTT. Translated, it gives CASSSPGGSEADTQYF.

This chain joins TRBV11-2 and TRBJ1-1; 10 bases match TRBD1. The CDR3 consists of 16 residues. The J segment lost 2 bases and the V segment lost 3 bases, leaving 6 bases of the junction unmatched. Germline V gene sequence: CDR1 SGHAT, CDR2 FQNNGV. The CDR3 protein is CASSFRTGGPNTEAFF. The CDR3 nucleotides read TGTGCCAGCAGCTTCAGGACAGGGGGACCAAACACTGAAGCTTTCTTT.

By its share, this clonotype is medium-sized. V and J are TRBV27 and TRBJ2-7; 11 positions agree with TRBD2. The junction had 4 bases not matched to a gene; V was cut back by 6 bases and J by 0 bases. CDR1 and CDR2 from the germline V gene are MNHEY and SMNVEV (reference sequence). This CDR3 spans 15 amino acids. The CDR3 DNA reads TGTGCCAGCAGCCCGGGGACTAGCGGCTCCTACGAGCAGTACTTC. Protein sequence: CASSPGTSGSYEQYF.

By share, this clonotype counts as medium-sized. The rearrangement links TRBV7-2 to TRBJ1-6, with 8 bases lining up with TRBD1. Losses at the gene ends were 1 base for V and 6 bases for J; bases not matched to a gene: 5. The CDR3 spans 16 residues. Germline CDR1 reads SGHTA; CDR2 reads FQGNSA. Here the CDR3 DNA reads TGTGCCAGCAGCTTAGGGCAGGGGGCGACTAATTCACCCCTCCACTTT. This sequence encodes CASSLGQGATNSPLHF.

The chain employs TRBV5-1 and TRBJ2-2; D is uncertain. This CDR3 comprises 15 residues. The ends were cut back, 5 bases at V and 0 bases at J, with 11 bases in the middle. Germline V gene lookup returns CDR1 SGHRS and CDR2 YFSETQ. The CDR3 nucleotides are TGCGCCAGCAGAACAAGACGGGCGAACACCGGGGAGCTGTTTTTT. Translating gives CASRTRRANTGELFF.

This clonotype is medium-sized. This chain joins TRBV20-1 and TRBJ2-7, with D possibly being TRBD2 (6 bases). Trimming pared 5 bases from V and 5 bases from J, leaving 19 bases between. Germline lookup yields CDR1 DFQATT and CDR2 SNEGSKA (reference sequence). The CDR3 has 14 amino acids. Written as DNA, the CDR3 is TGCAGTGCTGCGGGGATAGGGTCTCAGAACGAGCAGTACTTC. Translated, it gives CSAAGIGSQNEQYF.

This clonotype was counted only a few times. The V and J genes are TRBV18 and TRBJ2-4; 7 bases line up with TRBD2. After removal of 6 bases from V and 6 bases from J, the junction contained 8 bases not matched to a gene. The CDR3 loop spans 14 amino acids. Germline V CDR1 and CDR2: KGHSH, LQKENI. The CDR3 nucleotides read TGTGCCAGCTCGACTAGCCCGATGGGAAACATTCAGTACTTC. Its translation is CASSTSPMGNIQYF.

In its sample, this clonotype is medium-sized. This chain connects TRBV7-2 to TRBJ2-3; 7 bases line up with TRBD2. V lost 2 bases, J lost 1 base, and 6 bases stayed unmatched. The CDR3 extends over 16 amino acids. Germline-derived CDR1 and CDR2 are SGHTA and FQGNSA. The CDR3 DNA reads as TGTGCCAGCAGCTTAAGGGCGGGAGCAGGCACAGATACGCAGTATTTT. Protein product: CASSLRAGAGTDTQYF.

The CDR3 region is CASSQLTGGEKLFF. CDR3 nucleotides: TGTGCCAGCAGTCAACTCACAGGGGGTGAAAAACTGTTTTTT. The rearrangement uses TRBV28 and TRBJ1-4; 8 nucleotides match TRBD1. Looked up from germline, CDR1 is MDHEN and CDR2 is SYDVKM. The CDR3 loop spans 14 amino acids. Trimming at V came to 5 bases and at J to 7 bases, leaving 6 bases not matched to a gene.

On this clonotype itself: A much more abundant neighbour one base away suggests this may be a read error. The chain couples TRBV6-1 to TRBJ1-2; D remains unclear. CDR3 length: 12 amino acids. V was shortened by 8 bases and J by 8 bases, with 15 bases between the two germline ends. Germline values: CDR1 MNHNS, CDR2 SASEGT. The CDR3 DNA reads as TGTGCCAGCGAGCGGTTGGCGCGGGGCTACACCTTC. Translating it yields CASERLARGYTF.

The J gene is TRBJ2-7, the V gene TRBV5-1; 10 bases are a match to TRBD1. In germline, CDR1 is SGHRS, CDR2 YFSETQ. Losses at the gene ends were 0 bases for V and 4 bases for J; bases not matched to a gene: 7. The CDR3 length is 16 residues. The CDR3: CASSLALVDRGYEQYF. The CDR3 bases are TGCGCCAGCAGCTTGGCCCTAGTGGACAGGGGGTACGAGCAGTACTTC.

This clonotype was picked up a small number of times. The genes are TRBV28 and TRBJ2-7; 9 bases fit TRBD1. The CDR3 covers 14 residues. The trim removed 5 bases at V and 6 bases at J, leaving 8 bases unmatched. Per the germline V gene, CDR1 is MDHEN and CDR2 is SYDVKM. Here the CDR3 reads CASSMADRGSEQYF. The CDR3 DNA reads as TGTGCCAGCAGTATGGCGGACAGGGGTAGCGAGCAGTACTTC.

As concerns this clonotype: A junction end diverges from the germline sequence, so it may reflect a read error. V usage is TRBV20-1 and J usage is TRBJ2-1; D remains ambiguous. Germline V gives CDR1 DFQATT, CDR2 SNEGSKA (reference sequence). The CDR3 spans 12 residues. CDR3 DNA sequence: TGCAGTGCTAGAGAGGCCTATAATGAGCAGTTCTTC. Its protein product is CSAREAYNEQFF.

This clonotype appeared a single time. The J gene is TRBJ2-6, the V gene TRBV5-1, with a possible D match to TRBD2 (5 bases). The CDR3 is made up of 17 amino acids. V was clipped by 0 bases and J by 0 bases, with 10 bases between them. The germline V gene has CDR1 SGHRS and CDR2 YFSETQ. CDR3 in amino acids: CASSLAGRGSGANVLTF. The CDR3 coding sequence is TGCGCCAGCAGCTTGGCGGGCCGGGGCTCTGGGGCCAACGTCCTGACTTTC. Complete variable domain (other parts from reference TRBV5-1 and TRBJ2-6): KAGVTQTPRYLIKTRGQQVTLSCSPISGHRSVSWYQQTPGQGLQFLFEYFSETQRNKGNFPGRFSGRQFSNSRSEMNVSTLELGDSALYLCASSLAGRGSGANVLTFGAGSRLTVL.

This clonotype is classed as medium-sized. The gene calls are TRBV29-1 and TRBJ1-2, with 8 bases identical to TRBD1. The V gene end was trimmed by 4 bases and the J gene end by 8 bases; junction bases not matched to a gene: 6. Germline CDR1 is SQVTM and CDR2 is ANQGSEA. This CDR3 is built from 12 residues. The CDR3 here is CSVAGQGEGYTF. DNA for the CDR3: TGCAGCGTTGCCGGACAGGGTGAAGGCTACACCTTC.